This TCR beta chain comes out of a study of a mutant IDH1 vaccine in newly diagnosed glioma. The CDR3 sequence is 12 residues long. Between the trimmed V and J ends, which lost 7 bases and 4 bases, there was a span of 11 bases. The V gene's germline CDR1 is MDHEN and CDR2 SYDVKM. Documented time point: week 47, end of study. Each vaccine dose was 300 ug of mutant IDH1 20-mer peptide, with topical imiquimod. Clones were read by immunoSEQ multiplex PCR, and TCRdb kept only the in-frame ones, dropping some. The data hold 10,000 to 15,000 clones, with 70% to 80% observed a single time. Note on this clone: Antigen: not known.

J is TRBJ2-7 and V is TRBV28; D unclear. This receptor was obtained from a woman in her thirties or forties with glioma. Material: PBMCs, obtained from a glioma patient whose treatment included an IDH1 peptide vaccine. CDR3 nucleotide sequence: TGTGCCAGCAAGGAGCCCCTTTACGAGCAGTACTTC. This codes for CASKEPLYEQYF.